This paragraph reports one T cell receptor beta chain. Its antigen remains unknown. TCRdb's copy holds only in-frame clones and misses some; the assay was immunoSEQ multiplex PCR. Counted here are about 140,000 clones, about 93% occurring once; the ten biggest clones make up around 4.7%. These data are taken from a study of T cell responses to AZD1222 COVID-19 vaccine. Study-wide findings and caveats: Per reports, nearly half of all spike-specific TCRs target regions that are unmutated in variants. Increased Spike-specific TCR breadth and depth were observed after two AZD1222 doses.

The CDR3 extends over 18 amino acids. CDR1 and CDR2 (germline): SGHRS, YFSETQ. Trimming cost V 0 bases and J 0 bases, with 18 bases left between them. The source was peripheral blood, collected on day 0 of AZD1222 vaccination. The receptor comes from an adult in good health. The chain couples TRBV5-1 to TRBJ1-2, with D possibly being TRBD1 (5 bases). In nucleotides, the CDR3 is TGCGCCAGCAGCTTGGGTGGCACCCTGGGGCAAACTAACTATGGCTACACCTTC. Protein product: CASSLGGTLGQTNYGYTF.